Each of the 17 T cell receptor beta chains below was sequenced from the same sample in a study of blood T cell repertoires in COVID-19. Sequencing used immunoSEQ multiplex PCR; TCRdb keeps in-frame clones, though not all of them. The sample shows 100,000 or so clones, 65% to 90% of them seen only once. Sequenced: PBMCs or T cells enriched from blood (not recorded which). These receptors originate from a woman aged 45-59 years who had recovered from COVID-19.

The gene calls are TRBV3-1 (or the pseudogene TRBV3-2) and TRBJ2-6; 11 bases align to TRBD2. This CDR3 region has 20 residues. Germline-derived CDR1 and CDR2 are LGHDT and YNNKEL (reference sequence). The ends lost 3 bases at V and 0 bases at J; junction bases unmatched: 10. This CDR3 reads CASSQEPAGTSGSGANVLTF. Written as DNA, the CDR3 is TGTGCCAGCAGCCAGGAACCTGCCGGGACTAGCGGCTCTGGGGCCAACGTCCTGACTTTC.

The V and J genes are TRBV5-1 and TRBJ2-7; 8 positions agree with TRBD2. The CDR3 has 14 residues. Germline CDR1 SGHRS, CDR2 YFSETQ. V lost 4 bases, J lost 0 bases, and 3 bases stayed unmatched. In DNA form, the CDR3 reads TGCGCCAGCAGCATGACTAGCGCCTCCTACGAGCAGTACTTC. This encodes CASSMTSASYEQYF.

This clone was recorded once. The same CDR3 arises from other DNA sequences in this sample as well. This chain links TRBV29-1 with TRBJ1-3; 9 bases match TRBD1. Germline-derived CDR1 and CDR2 are SQVTM and ANQGSEA. With V trimmed by 6 bases and J by 1 base, 4 bases remained unmatched. The CDR3 is made up of 14 amino acids. This CDR3 is CSVGQGGSGNTIYF. The CDR3 DNA is TGCAGCGTGGGACAGGGAGGGTCTGGAAACACCATATATTTT.

The table lists this clone with a few counts. The V gene is TRBV19, the J gene TRBJ2-3; 9 nucleotides match TRBD2. Germline V gene data show CDR1 as LNHDA and CDR2 as SQIVND (reference sequence). The CDR3 is 17 residues long. J gave up 4 bases and V 7 bases, and 15 bases lay outside the gene matches. In DNA form, the CDR3 reads TGTGCCAGTACCTCTGGGTGGCGGGGGGGCCGGGCAGATACGCAGTATTTT. It yields the protein CASTSGWRGGRADTQYF.

The rearrangement links TRBV19 to TRBJ2-2; D uncertain. This CDR3 is built from 15 residues. Germline V gene sequence: CDR1 LNHDA, CDR2 SQIVND (reference sequence). Trimming stripped 8 bases from V and 0 bases from J, with 13 bases between. CDR3 DNA sequence: TGTGCCAGTCTTCCAGGAAGGACGAACACCGGGGAGCTGTTTTTT. It codes for CASLPGRTNTGELFF. Supplemented by reference TRBV19 and TRBJ2-2, the full variable domain reads DGGITQSPKYLFRKEGQNVTLSCEQNLNHDAMYWYRQDPGQGLRLIYYSQIVNDFQKGDIAEGYSVSREKKESFPLTVTSAQKNPTAFYLCASLPGRTNTGELFFGEGSRLTVL.

With regard to this clone: The sample contains more than one DNA sequence encoding this CDR3. The chain carries TRBV9 and TRBJ1-1; possibly TRBD1 for D (6 bases). CDR3 length equals 13 residues. Germline CDR1 reads SGDLS; CDR2 reads YYNGEE. V lost 0 bases and J 3 bases, leaving 6 bases between the germline ends. The CDR3 spells CASSVEGDTEAFF. CDR3 bases: TGTGCCAGCAGCGTAGAGGGGGACACTGAAGCTTTCTTT.

The CDR3 DNA reads TGTGCCACAACAGTTACTGGGCCGAACACTGAAGCTTTCTTT. Protein: CATTVTGPNTEAFF. The rearrangement joins TRBV6-8 to TRBJ1-1; no firm D call. V gave up 10 bases and J gave up 1 base, with 16 bases separating them. The CDR3 runs 14 residues. In germline, CDR1 is MNHGY, CDR2 SAAAGT.

This chain uses TRBV19 with TRBJ1-5, with a tentative D call TRBD1 (5 bases). This CDR3 region has 14 residues. Germline V CDR1 and CDR2: LNHDA, SQIVND (reference sequence). Trimming stripped 4 bases from V and 4 bases from J, with 11 bases between. The CDR3 sequence: CASSTTGNNQPQHF. CDR3 bases: TGTGCCAGTAGTACTACAGGTAATAATCAGCCCCAGCATTTT.

The chain combines TRBV10-2 with TRBJ2-3; D perhaps matches TRBD2 (6 bases). V dropped 0 bases and J dropped 0 bases, with 13 bases sitting between them. There are 17 residues in the CDR3. The germline CDR1 and CDR2 sequences are WSHSY and SAAADI. In nucleotides, the CDR3 is TGCGCCAGCAGTGAGTCGGGAGGAGGGGTGAGCACAGATACGCAGTATTTT. This translates into CASSESGGGVSTDTQYF.

The chain couples TRBV20-1 to TRBJ2-7; D ambiguous. Germline V gives CDR1 DFQATT, CDR2 SNEGSKA (reference sequence). Trimming removed 3 bases from V and 2 bases from J, with 8 bases in between. This CDR3 has 12 residues. CDR3 protein: CSASFQTYEQYF. The DNA for the CDR3 is TGCAGTGCTAGTTTCCAGACCTACGAGCAGTACTTC.

The V gene is TRBV27, the J gene TRBJ1-2; 8 nucleotides agree with TRBD1. In germline, CDR1 is MNHEY, CDR2 SMNVEV (reference sequence). The CDR3 runs to 16 residues. The ends lost 6 bases at V and 0 bases at J; junction bases unmatched: 9. The chain's CDR3 is CASSPLGQGANYGYTF. The DNA for the CDR3 is TGTGCCAGCAGCCCCCTCGGACAGGGTGCTAACTATGGCTACACCTTC.

To note about this clone: The same CDR3 is also encoded by other DNA sequences in this sample. The V and J genes are TRBV5-1 and TRBJ2-5; D not resolved. Looked up from germline, CDR1 is SGHRS and CDR2 is YFSETQ. The CDR3 runs 11 residues. V was cut by 2 bases and J by 5 bases, with 4 bases left in between. The CDR3 coding sequence is TGCGCCAGCAGCTTTAGTGAGACCCAGTACTTC. It translates to CASSFSETQYF.

The rearrangement links TRBV4-2 to TRBJ1-1, with a tentative D call TRBD1 (5 bases). V was trimmed by 4 bases and J by 2 bases, leaving 11 bases between them. Germline V gene sequence: CDR1 LGHNA, CDR2 YNFKEQ. The CDR3 is made up of 14 amino acids. The CDR3 DNA sequence: TGTGCCAGCAGCCTGGACAAAGTTAACACTGAAGCTTTCTTT. This gives the protein CASSLDKVNTEAFF.

The chain couples TRBV29-1 to TRBJ1-1, with 7 bases fitting TRBD1. Per the germline V gene, CDR1 is SQVTM and CDR2 is ANQGSEA. CDR3 size: 13 residues. Trimming cost V 8 bases and J 0 bases; bases outside gene matches: 6. CDR3 region: CSTRQGMNTEAFF. As DNA, the CDR3 is TGCAGCACACGACAGGGAATGAACACTGAAGCTTTCTTT.

This chain links TRBV5-1 with TRBJ1-4; 7 positions agree with TRBD1. Germline loops: CDR1 SGHRS, CDR2 YFSETQ. V dropped 4 bases and J dropped 0; count of bases not matched to a gene: 12. The CDR3 loop spans 18 amino acids. CDR3 region: CASSITGALKPTNEKLFF. The CDR3 nucleotides are TGCGCCAGCAGCATAACAGGGGCGTTAAAACCAACTAATGAAAAACTGTTTTTT.

The V call is TRBV30, the J call TRBJ1-2; perhaps TRBD1 as D (5 bases). This CDR3 contains 13 residues. Trimming pared 0 bases from V and 4 bases from J, leaving 9 bases between. Per the germline V gene, CDR1 is GTSNPN and CDR2 is SVGIG (reference sequence). CDR3 amino acids: CAWSVQAVYGYTF. The CDR3 DNA reads TGTGCCTGGAGTGTACAGGCCGTCTATGGCTACACCTTC.

The chain carries TRBV19 and TRBJ1-1, with D unresolved. Per germline, CDR1 LNHDA and CDR2 SQIVND (reference sequence). The CDR3 covers 14 residues. The ends were cut back, 3 bases at V and 2 bases at J, with 10 bases in the middle. The CDR3 spells CASSMRAGNTEAFF. CDR3 DNA: TGTGCCAGTAGTATGAGGGCCGGTAACACTGAAGCTTTCTTT.